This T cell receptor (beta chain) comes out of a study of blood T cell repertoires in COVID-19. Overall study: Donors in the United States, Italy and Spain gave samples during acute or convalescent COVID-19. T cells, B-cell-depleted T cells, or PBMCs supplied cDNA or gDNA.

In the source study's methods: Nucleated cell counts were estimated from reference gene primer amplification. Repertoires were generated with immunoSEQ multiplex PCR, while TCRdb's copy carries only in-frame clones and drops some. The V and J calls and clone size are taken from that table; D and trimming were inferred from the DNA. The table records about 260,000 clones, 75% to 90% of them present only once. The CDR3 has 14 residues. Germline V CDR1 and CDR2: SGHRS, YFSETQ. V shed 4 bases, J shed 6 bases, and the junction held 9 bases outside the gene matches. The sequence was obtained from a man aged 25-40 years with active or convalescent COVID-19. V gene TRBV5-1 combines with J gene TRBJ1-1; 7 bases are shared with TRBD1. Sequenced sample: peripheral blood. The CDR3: CASSLRQGAAEAFF. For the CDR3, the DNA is TGCGCCAGCAGCCTAAGACAGGGTGCGGCTGAAGCTTTCTTT. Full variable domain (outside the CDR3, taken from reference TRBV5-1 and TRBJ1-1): KAGVTQTPRYLIKTRGQQVTLSCSPISGHRSVSWYQQTPGQGLQFLFEYFSETQRNKGNFPGRFSGRQFSNSRSEMNVSTLELGDSALYLCASSLRQGAAEAFFGQGTRLTVV.